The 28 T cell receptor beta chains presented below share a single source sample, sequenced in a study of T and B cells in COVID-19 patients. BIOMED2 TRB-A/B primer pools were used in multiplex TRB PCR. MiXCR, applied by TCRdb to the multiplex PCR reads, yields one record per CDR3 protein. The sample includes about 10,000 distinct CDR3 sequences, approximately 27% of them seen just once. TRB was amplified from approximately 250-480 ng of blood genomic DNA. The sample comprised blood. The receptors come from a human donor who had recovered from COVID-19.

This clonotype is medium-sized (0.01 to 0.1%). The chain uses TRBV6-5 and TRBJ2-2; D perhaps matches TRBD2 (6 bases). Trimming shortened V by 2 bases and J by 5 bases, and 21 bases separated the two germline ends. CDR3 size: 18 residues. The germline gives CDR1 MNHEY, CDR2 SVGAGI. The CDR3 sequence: CASSYAGIWGEKTGELFF. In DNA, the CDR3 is TGTGCCAGCAGTTACGCCGGGATTTGGGGGGAAAAGACCGGGGAGCTGTTTTTT.

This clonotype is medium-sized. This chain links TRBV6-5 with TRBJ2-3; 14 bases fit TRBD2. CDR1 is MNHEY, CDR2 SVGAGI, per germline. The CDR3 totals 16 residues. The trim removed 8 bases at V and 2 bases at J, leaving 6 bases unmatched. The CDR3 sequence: CASGGTSGGYTDTQYF. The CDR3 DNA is TGTGCCAGCGGGGGGACTAGCGGGGGATACACAGATACGCAGTATTTT.

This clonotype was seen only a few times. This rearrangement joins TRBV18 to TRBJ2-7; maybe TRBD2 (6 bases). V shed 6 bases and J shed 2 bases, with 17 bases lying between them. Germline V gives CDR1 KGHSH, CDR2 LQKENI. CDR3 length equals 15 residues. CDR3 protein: CASSLGGQGTYEQYF. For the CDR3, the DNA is TGTGCCAGCTCTCTTGGAGGGCAAGGTACCTACGAGCAGTACTTC.

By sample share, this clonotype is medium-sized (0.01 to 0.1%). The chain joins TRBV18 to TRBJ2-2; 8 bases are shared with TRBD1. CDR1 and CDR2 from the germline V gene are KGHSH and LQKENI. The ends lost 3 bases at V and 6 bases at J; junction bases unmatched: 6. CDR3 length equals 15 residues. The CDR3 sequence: CASSPGQGGAGELFF. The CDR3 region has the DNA TGTGCCAGCTCACCTGGACAGGGTGGCGCCGGGGAGCTGTTTTTT.

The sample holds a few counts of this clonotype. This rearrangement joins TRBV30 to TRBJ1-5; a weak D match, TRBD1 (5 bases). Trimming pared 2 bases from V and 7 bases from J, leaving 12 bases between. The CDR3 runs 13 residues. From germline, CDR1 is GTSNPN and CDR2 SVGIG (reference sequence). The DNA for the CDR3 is TGTGCCTGGAGTCCGGGACGGGTGCAGCCCCAGCATTTT. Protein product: CAWSPGRVQPQHF.

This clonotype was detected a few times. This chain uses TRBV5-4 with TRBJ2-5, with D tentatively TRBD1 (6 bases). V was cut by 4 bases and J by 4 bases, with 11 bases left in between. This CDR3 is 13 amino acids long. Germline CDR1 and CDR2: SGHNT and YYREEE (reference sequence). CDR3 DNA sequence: TGTGCCAGCAGCCGGACAGCGACAGAGACCCAGTACTTC. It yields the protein CASSRTATETQYF. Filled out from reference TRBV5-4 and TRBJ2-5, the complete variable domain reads ETGVTQSPTHLIKTRGQQVTLRCSSQSGHNTVSWYQQALGQGPQFIFQYYREEENGRGNFPPRFSGLQFPNYSSELNVNALELDDSALYLCASSRTATETQYFGPGTRLLVL.

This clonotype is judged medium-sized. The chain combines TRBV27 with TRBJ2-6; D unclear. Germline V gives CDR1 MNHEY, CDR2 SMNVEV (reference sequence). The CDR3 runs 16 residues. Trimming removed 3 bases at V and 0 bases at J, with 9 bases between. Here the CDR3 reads CASSFGLLSGANVLTF. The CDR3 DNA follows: TGTGCCAGCAGTTTCGGGCTCCTCTCTGGGGCCAACGTCCTGACTTTC.

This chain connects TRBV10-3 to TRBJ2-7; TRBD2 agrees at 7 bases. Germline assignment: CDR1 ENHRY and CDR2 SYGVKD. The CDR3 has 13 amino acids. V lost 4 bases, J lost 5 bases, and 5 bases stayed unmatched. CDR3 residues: CAISGGGTHEQYF. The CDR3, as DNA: TGTGCCATCAGTGGGGGGGGAACCCACGAGCAGTACTTC.

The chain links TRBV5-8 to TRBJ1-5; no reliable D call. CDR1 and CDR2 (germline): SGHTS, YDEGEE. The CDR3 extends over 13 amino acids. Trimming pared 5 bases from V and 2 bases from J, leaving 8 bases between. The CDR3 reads CASSRRGNQPQHF. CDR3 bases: TGTGCCAGCAGTCGGAGGGGCAATCAGCCCCAGCATTTT.

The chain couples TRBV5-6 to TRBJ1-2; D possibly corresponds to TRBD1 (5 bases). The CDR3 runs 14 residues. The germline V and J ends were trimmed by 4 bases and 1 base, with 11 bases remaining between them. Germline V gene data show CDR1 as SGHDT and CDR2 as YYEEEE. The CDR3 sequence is CASSPGLGNYGYTF. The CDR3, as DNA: TGTGCCAGCAGCCCGGGGCTGGGTAACTATGGCTACACCTTC.

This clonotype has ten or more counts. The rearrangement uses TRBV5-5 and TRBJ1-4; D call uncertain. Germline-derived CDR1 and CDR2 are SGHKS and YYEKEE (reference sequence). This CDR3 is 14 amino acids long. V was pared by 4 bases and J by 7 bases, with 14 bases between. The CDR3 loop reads CASSLTGLGEKLFF. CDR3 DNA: TGTGCCAGCAGCCTTACCGGATTGGGTGAAAAACTGTTTTTT.

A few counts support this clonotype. The DNA of the CDR3 is TGCGCCAGCAGCACGGGACAGGGGAACACTGAAGCTTTCTTT. Its protein is CASSTGQGNTEAFF. V is TRBV5-1 and J is TRBJ1-1, with 9 bases fitting TRBD1. CDR1 and CDR2 from the germline V gene are SGHRS and YFSETQ. CDR3 length: 14 amino acids. Unmatched junction bases numbered 2, after V lost 4 bases and J lost 1 base.

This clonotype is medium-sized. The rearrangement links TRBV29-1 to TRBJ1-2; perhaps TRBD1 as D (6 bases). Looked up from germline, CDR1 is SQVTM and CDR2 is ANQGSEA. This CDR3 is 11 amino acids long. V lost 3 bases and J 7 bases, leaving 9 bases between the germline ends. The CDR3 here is CSVEAGAGYTF. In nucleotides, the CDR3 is TGCAGCGTTGAGGCAGGGGCTGGCTACACCTTC.

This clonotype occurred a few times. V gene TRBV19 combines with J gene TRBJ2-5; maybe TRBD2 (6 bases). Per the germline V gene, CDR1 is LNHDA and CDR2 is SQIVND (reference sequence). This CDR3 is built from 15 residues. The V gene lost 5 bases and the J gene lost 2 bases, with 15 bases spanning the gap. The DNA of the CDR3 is TGTGCCAGTAGTCTTGGGCGGGGAGCACAAGAGACCCAGTACTTC. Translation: CASSLGRGAQETQYF.

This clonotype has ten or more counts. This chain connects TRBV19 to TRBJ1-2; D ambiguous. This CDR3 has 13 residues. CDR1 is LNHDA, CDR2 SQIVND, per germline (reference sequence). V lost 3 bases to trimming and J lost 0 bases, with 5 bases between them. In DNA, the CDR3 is TGTGCCAGTAGTATTTCGGCTAACTATGGCTACACCTTC. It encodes CASSISANYGYTF.

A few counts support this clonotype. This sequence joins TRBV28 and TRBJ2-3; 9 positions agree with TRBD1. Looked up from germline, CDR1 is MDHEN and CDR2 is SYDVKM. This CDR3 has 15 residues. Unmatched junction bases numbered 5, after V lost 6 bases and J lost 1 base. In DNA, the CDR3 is TGTGCCAGCAGCTCGACAGGGGGAGGCACAGATACGCAGTATTTT. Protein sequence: CASSSTGGGTDTQYF.

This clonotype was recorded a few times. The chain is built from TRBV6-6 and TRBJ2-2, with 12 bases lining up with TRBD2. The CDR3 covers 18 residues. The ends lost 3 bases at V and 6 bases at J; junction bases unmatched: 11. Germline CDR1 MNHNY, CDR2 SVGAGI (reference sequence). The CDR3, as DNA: TGTGCCAGCAGTTATCCTAGCGGGGGGGCCGGTCACGCCGGGGAGCTGTTTTTT. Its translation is CASSYPSGGAGHAGELFF.

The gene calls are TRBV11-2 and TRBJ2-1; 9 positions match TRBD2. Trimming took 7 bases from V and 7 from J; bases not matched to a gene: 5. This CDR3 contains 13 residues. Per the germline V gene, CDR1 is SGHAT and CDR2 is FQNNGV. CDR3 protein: CASKSSGENEQFF. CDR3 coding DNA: TGTGCCAGCAAATCTAGCGGGGAAAATGAGCAGTTCTTC.

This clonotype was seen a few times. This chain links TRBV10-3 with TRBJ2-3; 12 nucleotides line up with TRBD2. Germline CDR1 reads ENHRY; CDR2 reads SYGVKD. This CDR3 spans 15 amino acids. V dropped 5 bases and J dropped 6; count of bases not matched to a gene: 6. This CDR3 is CAISTLAGGVDTQYF. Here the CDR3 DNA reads TGTGCCATCAGTACTCTAGCGGGAGGGGTCGATACGCAGTATTTT.

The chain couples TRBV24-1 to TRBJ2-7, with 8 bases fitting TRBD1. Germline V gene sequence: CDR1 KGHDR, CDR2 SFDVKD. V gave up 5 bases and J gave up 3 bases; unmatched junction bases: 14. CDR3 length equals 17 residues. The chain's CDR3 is CATSAGKVGTGHYEQYF. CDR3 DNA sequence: TGTGCCACCAGTGCCGGTAAAGTAGGGACAGGACACTACGAGCAGTACTTC.

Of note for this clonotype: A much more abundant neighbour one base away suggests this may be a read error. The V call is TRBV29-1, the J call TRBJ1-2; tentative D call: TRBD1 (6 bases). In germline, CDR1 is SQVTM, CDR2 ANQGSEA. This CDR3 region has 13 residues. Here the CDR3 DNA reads TGCAGCGTCTCGGAGACAGGCCTCTATGGCAACACCTTC. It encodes CSVSETGLYGNTF.

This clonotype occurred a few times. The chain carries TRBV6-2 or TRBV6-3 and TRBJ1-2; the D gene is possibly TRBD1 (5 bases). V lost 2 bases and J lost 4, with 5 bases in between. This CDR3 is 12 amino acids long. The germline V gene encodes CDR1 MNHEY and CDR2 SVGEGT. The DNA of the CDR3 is TGTGCCAGCAGTTACGGGGGCTATGGCTACACCTTC. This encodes CASSYGGYGYTF.

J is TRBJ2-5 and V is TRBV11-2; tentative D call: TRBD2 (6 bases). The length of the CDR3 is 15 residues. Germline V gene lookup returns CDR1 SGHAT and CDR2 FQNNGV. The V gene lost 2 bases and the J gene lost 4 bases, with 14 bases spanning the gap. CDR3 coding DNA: TGTGCCAGCAGCTTATGGGGGGAAACGTTAGAGACCCAGTACTTC. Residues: CASSLWGETLETQYF.

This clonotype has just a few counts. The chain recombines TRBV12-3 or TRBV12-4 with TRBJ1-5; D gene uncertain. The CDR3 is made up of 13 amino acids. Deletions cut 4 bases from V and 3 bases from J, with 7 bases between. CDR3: CASSSAYNQPQHF. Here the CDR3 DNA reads TGTGCCAGCAGTTCAGCCTACAATCAGCCCCAGCATTTT.

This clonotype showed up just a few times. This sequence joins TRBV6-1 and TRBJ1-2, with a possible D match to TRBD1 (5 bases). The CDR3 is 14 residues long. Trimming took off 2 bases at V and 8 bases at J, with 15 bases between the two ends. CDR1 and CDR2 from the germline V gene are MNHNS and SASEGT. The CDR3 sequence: CASSESGLTQGYTF. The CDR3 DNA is TGTGCCAGCAGTGAATCAGGGTTGACACAAGGCTACACCTTC.

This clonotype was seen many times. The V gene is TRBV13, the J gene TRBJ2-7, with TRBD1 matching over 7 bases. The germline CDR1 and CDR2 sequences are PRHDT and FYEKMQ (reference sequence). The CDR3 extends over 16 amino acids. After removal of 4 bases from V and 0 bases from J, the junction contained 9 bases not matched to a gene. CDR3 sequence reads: CASSSLPGTASYEQYF. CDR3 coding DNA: TGTGCCAGCAGCTCCCTTCCCGGGACAGCCTCCTACGAGCAGTACTTC.

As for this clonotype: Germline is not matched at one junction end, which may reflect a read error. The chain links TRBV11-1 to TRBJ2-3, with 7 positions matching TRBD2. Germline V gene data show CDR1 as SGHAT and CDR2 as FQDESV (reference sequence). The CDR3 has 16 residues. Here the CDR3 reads CASSQDPRGSTDTQYF. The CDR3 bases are TGCGCCAGCAGCCAAGATCCGCGGGGGAGCACAGATACGCAGTATTTT.

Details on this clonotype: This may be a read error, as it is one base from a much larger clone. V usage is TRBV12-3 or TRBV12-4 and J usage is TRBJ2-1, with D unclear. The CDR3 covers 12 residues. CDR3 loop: CASILEQSPQFF. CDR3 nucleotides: TGTGCCAGCATTTTAGAGCAAAGCCCGCAGTTCTTC.